The TCR beta chain described here comes from a study of blood T cell repertoires in COVID-19. Original handling: Amplification from reference gene primers served as the basis for estimated nucleated cell counts. The table came from immunoSEQ multiplex PCR; TCRdb's copy has only in-frame clones and leaves some out. V and J calls and clone size follow that table, whereas D and trimming were derived from the DNA. The sample lists over 55,000 clones, 84% seen once, with about 10% in the top ten. This CDR3 region has 14 residues. V lost 4 bases and J lost 5; bases outside the gene matches: 3. Germline V lookup: CDR1 SGHRS, CDR2 YFSETQ.

The clonotype comes from a man over 45 with active COVID-19. The sequenced sample consisted of peripheral blood. The chain is built from TRBV5-1 and TRBJ2-1; 10 bases agree with TRBD1. In nucleotides, the CDR3 is TGCGCCAGCAGCACGGACAGGGGGGACAATGAGCAGTTCTTC. Protein sequence: CASSTDRGDNEQFF. The complete variable domain, with remaining parts taken from reference TRBV5-1 and TRBJ2-1, reads KAGVTQTPRYLIKTRGQQVTLSCSPISGHRSVSWYQQTPGQGLQFLFEYFSETQRNKGNFPGRFSGRQFSNSRSEMNVSTLELGDSALYLCASSTDRGDNEQFFGPGTRLTVL.